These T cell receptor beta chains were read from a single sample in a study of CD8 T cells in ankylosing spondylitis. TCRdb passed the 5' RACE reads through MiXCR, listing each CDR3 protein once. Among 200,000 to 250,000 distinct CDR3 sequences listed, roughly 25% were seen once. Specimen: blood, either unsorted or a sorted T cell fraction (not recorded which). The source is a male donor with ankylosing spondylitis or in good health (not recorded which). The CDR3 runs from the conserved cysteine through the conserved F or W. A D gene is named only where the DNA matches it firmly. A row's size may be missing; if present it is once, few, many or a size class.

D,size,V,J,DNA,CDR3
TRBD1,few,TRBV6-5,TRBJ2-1,TGTGCCAGCAGTTACTCGGGGACAGGGGTCTACAATGAGCAGTTCTTC,CASSYSGTGVYNEQFF
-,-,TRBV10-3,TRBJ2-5,TGTGCCATCAGGGAAGGCGGGGAGGAGACCCAGTACTTC,CAIREGGEETQYF
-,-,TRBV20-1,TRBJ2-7,TGCAGTGCTCGGACGCCCCGGGGGTACAGTGCGTACGAGCAGTACTTC,CSARTPRGYSAYEQYF
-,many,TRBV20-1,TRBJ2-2,TGCAGTGGGAGCGGGTTAAAGACCGGGGAGCTGTTTTTT,CSGSGLKTGELFF
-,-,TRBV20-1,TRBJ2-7,TGCAGTGCTAGAATAAACAAAAGGGGCGACGAGCAGTACTTC,CSARINKRGDEQYF
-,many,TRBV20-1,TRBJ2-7,TGCAGTGCTAGAGACCCAGGGGCAGGCCCACGGCAGTACTTC,CSARDPGAGPRQYF
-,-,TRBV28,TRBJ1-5,TGTGCCAGCAGTCCCGACCGAGACCGTTATAGCAATCAGCCCCAGCATTTT,CASSPDRDRYSNQPQHF
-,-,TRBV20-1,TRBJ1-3,TGCAGTGCTAGAGACCCTCGGACTGACTCTGGAAACACCATATATTTT,CSARDPRTDSGNTIYF
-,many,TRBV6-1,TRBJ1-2,TGTGCCAGCAGCGGCCCGGGACGCATAGACTATGGCTACACCTTC,CASSGPGRIDYGYTF
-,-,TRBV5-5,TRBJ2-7,TGTGCCAGCAGCTCGAGGACACACAGCTCCTACGAGCAGTACTTC,CASSSRTHSSYEQYF
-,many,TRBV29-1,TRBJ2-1,TGCAGCGTTGGTTCTGAACCTATGAACAATGAGCAGTTCTTC,CSVGSEPMNNEQFF
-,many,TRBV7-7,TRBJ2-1,TGTGCTAGCAGCTTATCTCCGCAGGGGTTCTTC,CASSLSPQGFF
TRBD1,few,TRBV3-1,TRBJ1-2,TGTGCCAGCAGCCAAGATCTCGGGACAGGGGGCAGCTACACCTTC,CASSQDLGTGGSYTF
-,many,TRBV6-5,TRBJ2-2,TGTGCCAGCAGTTACAGGGAACCCACCGGGGAGCTGTTTTTT,CASSYREPTGELFF
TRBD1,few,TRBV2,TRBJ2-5,TGTGCCAGCAGGCGACAGGGGAGTTGGAACCAAGAGACCCAGTACTTC,CASRRQGSWNQETQYF
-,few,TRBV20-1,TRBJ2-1,TGCAGTGCTAGAGGGGACCCGGACCTCAATGAGCAGTTCTTC,CSARGDPDLNEQFF
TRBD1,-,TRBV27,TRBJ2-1,TGTGCCAGCAGTACCCGGACAGGCCCTCTCATCTACAATGAGCAGTTCTTC,CASSTRTGPLIYNEQFF
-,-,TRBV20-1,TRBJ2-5,TGCAGTACCAGGGGGGTGGCAGGGGGTAAGGAGACCCAGTACTTC,CSTRGVAGGKETQYF
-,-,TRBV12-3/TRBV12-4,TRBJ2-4,TGTGCCAGCAGTTTAGGTGTTCGGGGTAACATTCAGTACTTC,CASSLGVRGNIQYF
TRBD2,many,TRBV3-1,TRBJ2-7,TGTGCCAGCAGCTGGGGACTACGGACCTACGAGCAGTACTTC,CASSWGLRTYEQYF
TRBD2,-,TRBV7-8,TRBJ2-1,TGTGCCAGCAGCTTAGGCTTCCGGACTAGCGCGTACAATGAGCAGTTCTTC,CASSLGFRTSAYNEQFF
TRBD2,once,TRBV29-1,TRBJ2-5,TGCAGCGTTGAATGGGGGGGGAAAAAGACCCAGTACTTC,CSVEWGGKKTQYF
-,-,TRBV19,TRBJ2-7,TGTGCCAGTAGCCCCCCGCGACAGTCCTACGAGCAGTACTTC,CASSPPRQSYEQYF
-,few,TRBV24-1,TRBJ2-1,TGTGCCACCAGTGATTTGAGGGGGGGGGGGCACAATGAGCAGTTCTTC,CATSDLRGGGHNEQFF
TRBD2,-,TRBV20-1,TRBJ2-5,TGCAGTGCTCTTGGGGGAGGGCTTAGAGAGACCCAGTACTTC,CSALGGGLRETQYF
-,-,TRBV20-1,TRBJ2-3,TGCAGTGCTGGTCGGGCCGGGACAAAGTACACAGATACGCAGTATTTT,CSAGRAGTKYTDTQYF
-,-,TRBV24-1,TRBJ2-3,TGTGCCACCAGTGGACAGGCTGTCACAGATACGCAGTATTTT,CATSGQAVTDTQYF
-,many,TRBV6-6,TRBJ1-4,TGTGCCAGCTGTTTTCGGGGAGAAAAACTGTTTTTT,CASCFRGEKLFF
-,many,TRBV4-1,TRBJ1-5,TGCGCCAGCAGCCAAGATCAGGGGAATAGCAATCAGCCCCAGCATTTT,CASSQDQGNSNQPQHF
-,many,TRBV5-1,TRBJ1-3,TGCGCCAGCAGCTTGAGAGGCGCGAGCTCTGGAAACACCATATATTTT,CASSLRGASSGNTIYF
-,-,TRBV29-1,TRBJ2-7,TGCAGCTCCCAGGGGTCGGCCTCCCGCTCCTACGAGCAGTACTTC,CSSQGSASRSYEQYF
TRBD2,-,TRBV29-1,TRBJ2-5,TGCAGCGTTACGCTAGCGGTCCATCGAACCCAGTACTTC,CSVTLAVHRTQYF
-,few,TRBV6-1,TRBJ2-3,TGTGCCAGCAGAATCCAGGGTGCAGATACGCAGTATTTT,CASRIQGADTQYF
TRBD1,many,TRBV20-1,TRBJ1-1,TGCAGTGCCCAGGGGGAGGGTTGGGTCACTGAAGCTTTCTTT,CSAQGEGWVTEAFF
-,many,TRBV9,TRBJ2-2,TGTGCCAGCAGCGTAGAAGTTCACACCGGGGAGCTGTTTTTT,CASSVEVHTGELFF
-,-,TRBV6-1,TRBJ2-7,TGTGCCAGCAGCACTAGCAGATACTACGAGCAGTACTTC,CASSTSRYYEQYF
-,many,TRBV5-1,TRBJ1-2,TGCGCCAGCAGCTTGGAAGACTATGGCTACACCTTC,CASSLEDYGYTF
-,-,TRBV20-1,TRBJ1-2,TGCAGTGCTACAGACGGGGCCTATGGCTACACCTTC,CSATDGAYGYTF
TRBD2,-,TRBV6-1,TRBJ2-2,TGTGCCAGCCGGACTAGCGGGAGTGTCGGGGAGCTGTTTTTT,CASRTSGSVGELFF
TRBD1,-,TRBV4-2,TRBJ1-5,TGTGCCAGCAGCCAAGGGGACAGGGGTGCTCAGCCCCAGCATTTT,CASSQGDRGAQPQHF
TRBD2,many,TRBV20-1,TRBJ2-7,TGCAGTGCTCGGACCCGGGAGGGCTCCTACGAGCAGTACTTC,CSARTREGSYEQYF